The 11 T cell receptor beta chains below come from one sample, sequenced in a study of blood T cell repertoires in COVID-19. Profiling relied on immunoSEQ multiplex PCR, and the TCRdb table lists in-frame clones only, not all of them. The sample has about 150,000 clones, around 79% seen once. What was sequenced was PBMCs or T cells enriched from blood (not recorded which). The receptors were gathered from a woman between 65 and 79 years old in a cohort exposed to, infected with or recovered from COVID-19 (not recorded which).

The chain employs TRBV4-1 and TRBJ1-6, with D maybe TRBD1 (6 bases). The CDR3 runs to 13 residues. Germline V CDR1 and CDR2: MGHRA, YSYEKL. Trimming took 10 bases from V and 10 from J, leaving 17 bases between them. The CDR3 reads CATSTGLWSPLHF. The CDR3 DNA reads as TGCGCCACCTCTACAGGGCTTTGGTCACCCCTCCACTTT.

The chain has TRBV27 and TRBJ2-6; TRBD1 is a possible D gene (5 bases). Trimming shortened V by 4 bases and J by 2 bases, and 15 bases separated the two germline ends. Germline-derived CDR1 and CDR2 are MNHEY and SMNVEV (reference sequence). The CDR3 consists of 17 residues. CDR3 DNA: TGTGCCAGCAGTTCCCCAGGGTTGGGGACTGGGGCCAACGTCCTGACTTTC. This codes for CASSSPGLGTGANVLTF.

This clone was recorded only once. The rearrangement uses TRBV10-3 and TRBJ1-1, with no clear D. Between the trimmed V and J ends, which lost 3 bases and 1 base, there was a span of 3 bases. The germline CDR1 and CDR2 sequences are ENHRY and SYGVKD. The CDR3 length is 12 residues. The CDR3 sequence: CAISDSNTEAFF. CDR3 coding DNA: TGTGCCATCAGTGACTCGAACACTGAAGCTTTCTTT.

V usage is TRBV24-1 and J usage is TRBJ2-1; 10 nucleotides align to TRBD1. V was pared by 9 bases and J by 2 bases, with 3 bases of the junction left unmatched. The germline CDR1 and CDR2 sequences are KGHDR and SFDVKD. The CDR3 consists of 14 residues. The CDR3 sequence: CATGTGATYNEQFF. CDR3 in DNA: TGTGCCACCGGGACAGGGGCCACCTACAATGAGCAGTTCTTC.

The chain links TRBV5-1 to TRBJ1-1; D gene unclear. The CDR3 totals 14 residues. Germline lookup yields CDR1 SGHRS and CDR2 YFSETQ. Trimming took off 2 bases at V and 4 bases at J, with 12 bases between the two ends. The CDR3 reads CASSFNSRSTEAFF. For the CDR3, the DNA is TGCGCCAGCAGCTTTAACAGCAGATCCACTGAAGCTTTCTTT.

The gene calls are TRBV28 and TRBJ2-3; 11 bases align to TRBD2. There are 20 residues in the CDR3. Germline assignment: CDR1 MDHEN and CDR2 SYDVKM. V was pared by 3 bases and J by 0 bases, with 14 bases of the junction left unmatched. This CDR3 reads CASSFGILGRTSGSTDTQYF. The CDR3 DNA is TGTGCCAGCAGTTTCGGGATACTTGGGAGGACTAGCGGGAGCACAGATACGCAGTATTTT.

The rearrangement links TRBV10-3 to TRBJ2-7; D might be TRBD1 (6 bases). With 10 bases removed from V and 3 bases from J, the gap between germline ends came to 16 bases. Germline CDR1 reads ENHRY; CDR2 reads SYGVKD. The CDR3 sequence is 13 residues long. The CDR3 loop is CATQGLGGYEQYF. In DNA form, the CDR3 reads TGTGCCACGCAGGGGCTAGGGGGCTACGAGCAGTACTTC.

The rearrangement links TRBV12-3 or TRBV12-4 to TRBJ2-1; D is perhaps TRBD2 (5 bases). Trimming removed 3 bases at V and 10 bases at J, with 13 bases between. The CDR3 loop spans 13 amino acids. The CDR3 sequence: CASSLQLVHEQFF. CDR3 sequence (DNA): TGTGCCAGCAGTTTGCAACTAGTTCACGAGCAGTTCTTC.

The chain has TRBV28 and TRBJ2-7, with 8 positions matching TRBD2. The CDR3 is 15 residues long. J was trimmed by 1 base and V by 6 bases; bases with no gene match: 8. The germline V gene encodes CDR1 MDHEN and CDR2 SYDVKM. CDR3 DNA: TGTGCCAGCAGACCCCCAGCGGGGGTATCCTACGAGCAGTACTTC. Translation gives CASRPPAGVSYEQYF.

The chain employs TRBV28 and TRBJ1-1; 7 nucleotides match TRBD1. Trimming cost V 4 bases and J 2 bases; bases outside gene matches: 7. The CDR3 contains 15 residues. Germline CDR1 is MDHEN and CDR2 is SYDVKM. The CDR3 region is CASSSKQGHNTEAFF. Here the CDR3 DNA reads TGTGCCAGCAGTTCAAAACAGGGGCATAACACTGAAGCTTTCTTT. The entire variable domain, with the rest obtained from reference TRBV28 and TRBJ1-1, is as follows: DVKVTQSSRYLVKRTGEKVFLECVQDMDHENMFWYRQDPGLGLRLIYFSYDVKMKEKGDIPEGYSVSREKKERFSLILESASTNQTSMYLCASSSKQGHNTEAFFGQGTRLTVV.

The chain links TRBV7-9 to TRBJ1-3; no reliable D call. Germline CDR1 SEHNR, CDR2 FQNEAQ (reference sequence). V was shortened by 10 bases and J by 0 bases, with 10 bases between the two germline ends. The CDR3 is made up of 13 amino acids. The CDR3 region is CATDFNSGNTIYF. In nucleotides, the CDR3 is TGTGCCACCGACTTCAACTCTGGAAACACCATATATTTT.